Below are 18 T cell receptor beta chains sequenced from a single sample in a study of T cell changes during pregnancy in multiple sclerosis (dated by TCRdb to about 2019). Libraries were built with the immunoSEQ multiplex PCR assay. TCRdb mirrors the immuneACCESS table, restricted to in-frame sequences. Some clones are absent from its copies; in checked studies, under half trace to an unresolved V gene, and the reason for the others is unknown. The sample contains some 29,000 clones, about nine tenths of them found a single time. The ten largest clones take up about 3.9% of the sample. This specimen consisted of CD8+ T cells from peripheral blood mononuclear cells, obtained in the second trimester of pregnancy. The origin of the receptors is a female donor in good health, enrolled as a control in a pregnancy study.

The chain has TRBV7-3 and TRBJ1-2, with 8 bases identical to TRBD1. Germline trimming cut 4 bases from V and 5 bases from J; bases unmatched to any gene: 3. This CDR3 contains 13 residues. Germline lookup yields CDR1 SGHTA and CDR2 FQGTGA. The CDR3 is CASSSTGDYGYTF. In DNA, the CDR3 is TGTGCCAGCAGCTCGACAGGGGATTATGGCTACACCTTC.

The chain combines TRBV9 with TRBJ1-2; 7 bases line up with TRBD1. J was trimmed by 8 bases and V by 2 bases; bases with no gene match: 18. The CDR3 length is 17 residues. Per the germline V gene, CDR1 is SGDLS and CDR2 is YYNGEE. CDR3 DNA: TGTGCCAGCAGCGTGAGGACAGGCAGCCGCTCCTCTCAGGGCTACACCTTC. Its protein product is CASSVRTGSRSSQGYTF.

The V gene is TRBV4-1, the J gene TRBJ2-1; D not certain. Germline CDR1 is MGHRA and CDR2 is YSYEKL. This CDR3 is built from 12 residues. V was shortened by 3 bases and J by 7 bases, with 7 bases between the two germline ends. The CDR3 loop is CASSHFPNEQFF. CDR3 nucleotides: TGCGCCAGCAGCCATTTTCCAAATGAGCAGTTCTTC.

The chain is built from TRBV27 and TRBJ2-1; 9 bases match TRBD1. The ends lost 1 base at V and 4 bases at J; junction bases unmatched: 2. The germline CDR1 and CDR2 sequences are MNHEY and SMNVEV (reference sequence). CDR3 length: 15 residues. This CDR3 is CASSLYGTGYNEQFF. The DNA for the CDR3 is TGTGCCAGCAGTTTATACGGGACAGGGTACAATGAGCAGTTCTTC.

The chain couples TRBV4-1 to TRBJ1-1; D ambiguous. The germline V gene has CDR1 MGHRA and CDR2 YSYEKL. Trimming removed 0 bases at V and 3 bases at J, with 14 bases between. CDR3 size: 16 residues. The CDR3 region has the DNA TGCGCCAGCAGCCAAGATCCCGGGTCGGGATACACTGAAGCTTTCTTT. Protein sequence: CASSQDPGSGYTEAFF.

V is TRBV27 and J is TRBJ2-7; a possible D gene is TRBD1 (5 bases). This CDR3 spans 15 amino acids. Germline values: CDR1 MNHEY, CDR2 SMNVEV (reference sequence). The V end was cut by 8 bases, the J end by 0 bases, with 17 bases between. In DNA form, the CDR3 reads TGTGCCAGCCAATACAGCAGGGATATCTCCTACGAGCAGTACTTC. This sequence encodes CASQYSRDISYEQYF.

The CDR3 sequence is CASRTDKYEQYF. The CDR3 nucleotides read TGTGCCAGCAGGACAGACAAGTACGAGCAGTACTTC. The chain is built from TRBV7-9 and TRBJ2-7, with D possibly TRBD1 on 5 matching bases. The germline V and J ends were trimmed by 6 bases and 4 bases, with 10 bases remaining between them. CDR3 length: 12 residues. Germline V gene sequence: CDR1 SEHNR, CDR2 FQNEAQ (reference sequence).

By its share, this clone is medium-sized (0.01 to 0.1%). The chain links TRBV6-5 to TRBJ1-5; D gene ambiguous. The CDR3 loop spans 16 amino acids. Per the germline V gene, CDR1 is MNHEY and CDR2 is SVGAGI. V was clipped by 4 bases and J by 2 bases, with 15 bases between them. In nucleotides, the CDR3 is TGTGCCAGCAGTTCGATCCCACCGGCGGGCAATCAGCCCCAGCATTTT. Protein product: CASSSIPPAGNQPQHF.

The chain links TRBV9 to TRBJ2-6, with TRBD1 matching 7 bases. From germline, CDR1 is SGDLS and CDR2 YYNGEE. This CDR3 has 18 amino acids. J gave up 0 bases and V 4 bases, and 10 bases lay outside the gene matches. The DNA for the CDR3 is TGTGCCAGCAGCCTAGGACAGGAAGGGCACTCTGGGGCCAACGTCCTGACTTTC. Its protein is CASSLGQEGHSGANVLTF.

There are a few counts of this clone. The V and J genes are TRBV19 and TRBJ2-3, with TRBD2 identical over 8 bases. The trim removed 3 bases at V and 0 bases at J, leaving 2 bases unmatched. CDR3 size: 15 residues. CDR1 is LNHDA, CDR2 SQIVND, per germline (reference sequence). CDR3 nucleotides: TGTGCCAGTAGTATTATAGCGGGGAGCACAGATACGCAGTATTTT. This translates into CASSIIAGSTDTQYF.

The CDR3: CASSQEGPRGAYEQYF. CDR3 sequence (DNA): TGCGCCAGCAGCCAAGAGGGACCCCGGGGGGCCTACGAGCAGTACTTC. The chain joins TRBV4-1 to TRBJ2-7; 7 positions agree with TRBD2. The ends lost 0 bases at V and 2 bases at J; junction bases unmatched: 7. The CDR3 consists of 16 residues. Germline CDR1 MGHRA, CDR2 YSYEKL.

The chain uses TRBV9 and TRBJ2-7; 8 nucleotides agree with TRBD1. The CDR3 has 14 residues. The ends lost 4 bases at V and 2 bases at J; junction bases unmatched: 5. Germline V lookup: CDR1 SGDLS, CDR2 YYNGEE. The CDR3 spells CASSLGQGAYEQYF. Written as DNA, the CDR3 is TGTGCCAGCAGCCTAGGACAGGGAGCCTACGAGCAGTACTTC.

CDR3 sequence (DNA): TGTGCCCAAAGGGAGACATCGAACACTGAAGCTTTCTTT. This gives the protein CAQRETSNTEAFF. The V gene is TRBV2, the J gene TRBJ1-1; D unresolved. In germline, CDR1 is SNHLY, CDR2 FYNNEI. Trimming left V 11 bases short and J 1 base short, with 14 bases between. The CDR3 has 13 residues. Drawing the rest from reference TRBV2 and TRBJ1-1, the complete variable domain is EPEVTQTPSHQVTQMGQEVILRCVPISNHLYFYWYRQILGQKVEFLVSFYNNEISEKSEIFDDQFSVERPDGSNFTLKIRSTKLEDSAMYFCAQRETSNTEAFFGQGTRLTVV.

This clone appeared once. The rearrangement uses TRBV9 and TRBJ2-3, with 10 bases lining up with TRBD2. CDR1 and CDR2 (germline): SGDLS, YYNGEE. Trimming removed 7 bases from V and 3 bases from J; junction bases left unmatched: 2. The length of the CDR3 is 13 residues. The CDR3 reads CASQGLATDTQYF. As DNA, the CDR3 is TGTGCCAGCCAGGGACTAGCGACAGATACGCAGTATTTT. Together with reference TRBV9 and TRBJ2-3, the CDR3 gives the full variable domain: DSGVTQTPKHLITATGQRVTLRCSPRSGDLSVYWYQQSLDQGLQFLIQYYNGEERAKGNILERFSAQQFPDLHSELNLSSLELGDSALYFCASQGLATDTQYFGPGTRLTVL.

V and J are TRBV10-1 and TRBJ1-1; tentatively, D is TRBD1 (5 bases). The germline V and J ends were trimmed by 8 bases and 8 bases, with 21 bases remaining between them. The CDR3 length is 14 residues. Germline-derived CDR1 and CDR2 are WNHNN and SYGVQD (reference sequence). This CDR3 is CASLRPPTPGEAFF. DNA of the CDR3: TGCGCCAGCCTCAGACCCCCTACCCCAGGGGAAGCTTTCTTT.

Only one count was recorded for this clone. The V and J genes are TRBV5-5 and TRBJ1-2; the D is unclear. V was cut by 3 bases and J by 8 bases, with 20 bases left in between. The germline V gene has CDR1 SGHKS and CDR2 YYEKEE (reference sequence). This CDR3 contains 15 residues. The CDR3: CASSYWETPAEGYTF. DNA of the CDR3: TGTGCCAGCAGCTACTGGGAGACACCAGCCGAAGGCTACACCTTC.

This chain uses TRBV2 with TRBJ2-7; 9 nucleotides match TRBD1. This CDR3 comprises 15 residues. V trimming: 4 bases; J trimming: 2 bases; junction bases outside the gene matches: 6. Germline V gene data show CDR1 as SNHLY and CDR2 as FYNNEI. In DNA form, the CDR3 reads TGTGCCAGCAGTGTAGGGACAGGGACTACCTACGAGCAGTACTTC. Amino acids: CASSVGTGTTYEQYF.

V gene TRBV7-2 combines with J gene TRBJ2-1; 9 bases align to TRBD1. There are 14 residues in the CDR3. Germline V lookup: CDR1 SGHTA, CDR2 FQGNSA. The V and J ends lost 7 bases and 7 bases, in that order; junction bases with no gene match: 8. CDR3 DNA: TGTGCCAGCACCGTCATAGGACAGGGGAATGAGCAGTTCTTC. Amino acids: CASTVIGQGNEQFF.